The clone carrying this T cell receptor beta chain was recorded many times. Amplification yielded TCR beta CDR3 regions, with RNA transcripts as the source. HTBI primers were used for first-round RT-PCR of the TCR CDR3. TCRdb analysed the multiplex PCR reads with MiXCR anew, one entry per CDR3 protein. The top ten clones hold roughly 19% of a sample with under 400,000 distinct CDR3 sequences, over 12% of them seen once. The V gene's germline CDR1 is DFQATT and CDR2 SNEGSKA (reference sequence). This CDR3 region has 15 residues. V lost 0 bases and J lost 0, with 12 bases in between. This entry comes from a study of T cells in Graves' hyperthyroidism and ophthalmopathy.

The chain uses TRBV20-1 and TRBJ2-7, with D maybe TRBD2 (6 bases). The specimen was blood. The sequence derives from a woman aged 55 to 70 with Graves' ophthalmopathy. CDR3 nucleotide sequence: TGCAGTGCTAGAGATCCGGCGGGAAGCTCCTACGAGCAGTACTTC. Encoded protein: CSARDPAGSSYEQYF.